This T cell receptor beta chain was sequenced during a study of low-dose radiotherapy and immunotherapy resistance in tumors. Low-dose radiotherapy and low-dose cyclophosphamide, together with aspirin, ipilimumab and nivolumab, were given to donors. Gene-specific TRAV and TRBV primers were used for first-strand cDNA, covering alpha and beta chains. With a V-primer adapter and a constant-region primer, TCRs were amplified for 20 PCR cycles. TCRdb processed the reads anew with MiXCR; each CDR3 protein has one entry. This table holds about 10,000 distinct CDR3 sequences, over 55% found once. V was clipped by 5 bases and J by 5 bases; unmatched bases: 9. The CDR3 has 14 residues. Germline lookup yields CDR1 SGHAT and CDR2 FQNNGV.

The chain couples TRBV11-2 to TRBJ2-7; 7 nucleotides agree with TRBD1. The sequence derives from a human donor with advanced metastatic prostate, ovarian, gallbladder or colorectal cancer (not recorded which). This table probably holds off-target reads from a library built for another chain. The CDR3 DNA reads as TGTGCCAGCAGCCCCCGGCGACAGGGTCACGAGCAGTACTTC. Protein: CASSPRRQGHEQYF.